These 7 T cell receptor beta chains originate from one sample sequenced in a study of T cells after yellow fever vaccination. TCRdb redid the calling of the 5' RACE reads with MiXCR, one entry per CDR3 protein. The table has roughly 94,000 distinct CDR3 sequences, 7.5% to 10% seen once; the top ten hold approximately 17%. The sample was CD8+ T cells not binding an NS4B(214-222) dextramer, sorted from PBMCs, taken about 2 weeks after the first yellow fever vaccination. The receptors derive from a young man who received the YFV17D yellow fever vaccine.

The rearrangement links TRBV6-2 or TRBV6-3 to TRBJ2-5, with a possible D match to TRBD2 (6 bases). The CDR3 length is 15 residues. CDR1 is MNHEY, CDR2 SVGEGT, per germline. V lost 5 bases, J lost 4 bases, and 17 bases lay in between. The CDR3 sequence is CASSGASVSAETQYF. The CDR3 nucleotides read TGTGCCAGCAGTGGAGCTAGCGTCTCTGCAGAGACCCAGTACTTC.

Comments on this clonotype: Its ends do not fully match the called genes, so a read error is possible. This rearrangement joins TRBV20-1 to TRBJ2-1; D is undetermined. Per germline, CDR1 DFQATT and CDR2 SNEGSKA (reference sequence). This CDR3 comprises 13 residues. CDR3 DNA: TGCAGTGCACCGGCCCTATCGTACAATAAGCAGTTCTTC. Translated, it gives CSAPALSYNKQFF.

The V and J genes are TRBV7-2 and TRBJ2-7; D is possibly TRBD2 (5 bases). The germline V gene encodes CDR1 SGHTA and CDR2 FQGNSA. V lost 1 base to trimming and J lost 4 bases, with 11 bases between them. The CDR3 contains 14 residues. The chain's CDR3 is CASSLGLAEYEQYF. The DNA of the CDR3 is TGTGCCAGCAGCTTAGGCCTAGCAGAGTACGAGCAGTACTTC.

J is TRBJ2-2 and V is TRBV11-2, with 7 bases identical to TRBD1. This CDR3 spans 14 amino acids. With V trimmed by 5 bases and J by 6 bases, 6 bases remained unmatched. Germline-derived CDR1 and CDR2 are SGHAT and FQNNGV. The CDR3 DNA follows: TGTGCCAGCAGCCCGGGACAGAGGGCCGGGGAGCTGTTTTTT. Its protein is CASSPGQRAGELFF.

The chain combines TRBV4-3 with TRBJ2-2; possibly TRBD1 for D (5 bases). Germline CDR1 LGHNA, CDR2 YSLEER. V lost 2 bases to trimming and J lost 2 bases, with 12 bases between them. This CDR3 contains 16 residues. This chain's CDR3 is CASSQKQAINTGELFF. CDR3 sequence (DNA): TGCGCCAGCAGCCAAAAACAGGCAATTAACACCGGGGAGCTGTTTTTT.

This clonotype was found a few times. The chain carries TRBV5-1 and TRBJ2-3; 11 bases align to TRBD1. The CDR3 is 15 residues long. The junction had 1 base not matched to a gene; V was cut back by 0 bases and J by 4 bases. From germline, CDR1 is SGHRS and CDR2 YFSETQ. CDR3 DNA: TGCGCCAGCAGCTTGGAGGGACAGGGGGCAGATACGCAGTATTTT. It yields the protein CASSLEGQGADTQYF.

The V and J genes are TRBV5-6 and TRBJ2-2; the match to TRBD1 covers 9 bases. The CDR3 is 17 amino acids. CDR1 is SGHDT and CDR2 is YYEEEE in the germline V gene. With V trimmed by 0 bases and J by 3 bases, 6 bases remained unmatched. This chain's CDR3 is CASSLGPRQGDTGELFF. The CDR3, as DNA: TGTGCCAGCAGCTTGGGTCCAAGACAGGGGGACACCGGGGAGCTGTTTTTT.